Each of the 27 T cell receptor beta chains below was sequenced from the same sample in a study of control samples from healthy donors and cancer patients. Only in-frame clones appear in the TCRdb table, and some are missing; sequencing was by immunoSEQ multiplex PCR. The data show about 190,000 clones, 91% seen once. The sequencing input was blood. All receptors come from a young man in good health.

The rearrangement joins TRBV5-6 to TRBJ1-1; TRBD1 is a possible D gene (6 bases). The CDR3 consists of 12 residues. With 1 base removed from V and 8 bases from J, the gap between germline ends came to 9 bases. Germline values: CDR1 SGHDT, CDR2 YYEEEE. CDR3 protein: CASSLPGTEAFF. The CDR3 DNA reads TGTGCCAGCAGCTTGCCCGGGACAGAAGCTTTCTTT.

The sample holds one count of this clone. CDR3 nucleotide sequence: TGCGCCAGCAGCCAGGGACTAGCGGAGAGCTCCTACGAGCAGTACTTC. Encoded protein: CASSQGLAESSYEQYF. J is TRBJ2-7 and V is TRBV4-1; 11 positions agree with TRBD2. V dropped 3 bases and J dropped 0; count of bases not matched to a gene: 4. The CDR3 has 16 residues. The germline V gene encodes CDR1 MGHRA and CDR2 YSYEKL.

The chain employs TRBV11-2 and TRBJ1-2; 8 bases are shared with TRBD1. Germline loops: CDR1 SGHAT, CDR2 FQNNGV. J was trimmed by 7 bases and V by 5 bases; bases with no gene match: 3. The CDR3 runs to 12 residues. CDR3 DNA sequence: TGTGCCAGCAGCCAGGACAGGGCTGGCTACACCTTC. It yields the protein CASSQDRAGYTF. Full variable domain (rest looked up from reference TRBV11-2 and TRBJ1-2): EAGVAQSPRYKIIEKRQSVAFWCNPISGHATLYWYQQILGQGPKLLIQFQNNGVVDDSQLPKDRFSAERLKGVDSTLKIQPAKLEDSAVYLCASSQDRAGYTFGSGTRLTVV.

Regarding this clone: The sample carries other DNA sequences with the same CDR3. The gene calls are TRBV7-9 and TRBJ1-5; unclear D gene. Between the trimmed V and J ends, which lost 1 base and 4 bases, there was a span of 8 bases. The CDR3 is made up of 14 amino acids. Per the germline V gene, CDR1 is SEHNR and CDR2 is FQNEAQ (reference sequence). DNA for the CDR3: TGTGCCAGCAGCTTAGAGGGAGGTAATCAGCCCCAGCATTTT. Protein product: CASSLEGGNQPQHF. The full variable domain, with the rest looked up from reference TRBV7-9 and TRBJ1-5, is DTGVSQNPRHKITKRGQNVTFRCDPISEHNRLYWYRQTLGQGPEFLTYFQNEAQLEKSRLLSDRFSAERPKGSFSTLEIQRTEQGDSAMYLCASSLEGGNQPQHFGDGTRLSIL.

The table lists this clone with a count of one. The chain carries TRBV30 and TRBJ1-1; D ambiguous. The germline gives CDR1 GTSNPN, CDR2 SVGIG (reference sequence). V was clipped by 3 bases and J by 1 base, with 9 bases between them. This CDR3 contains 13 residues. CDR3 in amino acids: CAWRAGSNTEAFF. The CDR3 nucleotides read TGTGCCTGGAGGGCCGGGTCGAACACTGAAGCTTTCTTT.

In nucleotides, the CDR3 is TGTGCCAGCAGCCCAACGACAGGGGGCATTGAGACCCAGTACTTC. Its protein is CASSPTTGGIETQYF. The V and J genes are TRBV7-3 and TRBJ2-5, with 10 positions matching TRBD1. The germline V gene has CDR1 SGHTA and CDR2 FQGTGA. The junction had 8 bases not matched to a gene; V was cut back by 5 bases and J by 5 bases. The CDR3 runs 15 residues.

V gene TRBV7-9 combines with J gene TRBJ2-7; no definite D call. V was cut by 2 bases and J by 2 bases, with 10 bases left in between. CDR3 length: 14 residues. The V gene's germline CDR1 is SEHNR and CDR2 FQNEAQ (reference sequence). This CDR3 is CASSLTASAYEQYF. In DNA, the CDR3 is TGTGCCAGCAGCTTAACGGCCAGCGCCTACGAGCAGTACTTC.

The V and J genes are TRBV19 and TRBJ2-7; TRBD1 or TRBD2 may be the D gene (5 bases each). V lost 2 bases, J lost 2 bases, and 10 bases lay in between. The germline V gene encodes CDR1 LNHDA and CDR2 SQIVND (reference sequence). The CDR3 spans 14 residues. The CDR3 region has the DNA TGTGCCAGTAGTATACACCAGGGAGCCTACGAGCAGTACTTC. Its translation is CASSIHQGAYEQYF.

The chain is built from TRBV9 and TRBJ2-7; 9 bases agree with TRBD1. The CDR3 covers 14 residues. The germline CDR1 and CDR2 sequences are SGDLS and YYNGEE. V gave up 3 bases and J gave up 7 bases; unmatched junction bases: 8. The CDR3 DNA sequence: TGTGCCAGCAGCGGGGGGGACAGGGTTATGGAGCAGTACTTC. Encoded protein: CASSGGDRVMEQYF.

The chain employs TRBV5-4 and TRBJ2-6; the match to TRBD1 covers 7 bases. The CDR3 loop spans 14 amino acids. With V trimmed by 6 bases and J by 4 bases, 4 bases remained unmatched. Germline V gives CDR1 SGHNT, CDR2 YYREEE (reference sequence). In DNA form, the CDR3 reads TGTGCCAGCACCCACAGGGGAGGGGCCAACGTCCTGACTTTC. As protein: CASTHRGGANVLTF.

V gene TRBV27 combines with J gene TRBJ2-2, with 7 bases identical to TRBD1. Germline-derived CDR1 and CDR2 are MNHEY and SMNVEV (reference sequence). The CDR3 is 15 residues long. The V gene end was trimmed by 2 bases and the J gene end by 7 bases; junction bases not matched to a gene: 7. CDR3 nucleotides: TGTGCCAGCAGTTTACGGACAGGAAGGATCGGGGAGCTGTTTTTT. Amino acids: CASSLRTGRIGELFF.

This clone is a singleton in its sample. V gene TRBV5-4 combines with J gene TRBJ1-2; D possibly corresponds to TRBD1 (6 bases). V was pared by 2 bases and J by 3 bases, with 11 bases between. The CDR3 contains 14 residues. In germline, CDR1 is SGHNT, CDR2 YYREEE (reference sequence). The CDR3 spells CASSFWGADYGYTF. Written as DNA, the CDR3 is TGTGCCAGCAGCTTCTGGGGGGCGGACTATGGCTACACCTTC.

The J gene is TRBJ1-5, the V gene TRBV5-3; weak D call: TRBD1 (5 bases). TRBV5-3 is identified as an open reading frame with a role that is uncertain. This CDR3 has 16 residues. The germline V and J ends were trimmed by 0 bases and 4 bases, with 14 bases remaining between them. The CDR3: CARSLAAGAGNQPQHF. CDR3 in DNA: TGTGCCAGAAGCTTGGCCGCAGGTGCAGGGAATCAGCCCCAGCATTTT.

The chain uses TRBV6-2 or TRBV6-3 and TRBJ1-5; 10 positions match TRBD1. The CDR3 has 16 amino acids. V was pared by 0 bases and J by 7 bases, with 6 bases of the junction left unmatched. In germline, CDR1 is MNHEY, CDR2 SVGEGT. The CDR3 DNA reads TGTGCCAGCAGTTACTCAGACAGGGGGCGAGGGCAGCCCCAGCATTTT. This encodes CASSYSDRGRGQPQHF.

This rearrangement joins TRBV6-1 to TRBJ1-5, with 10 bases matching TRBD1. The CDR3 runs to 19 residues. J was trimmed by 3 bases and V by 1 base; bases with no gene match: 12. CDR1 is MNHNS and CDR2 is SASEGT in the germline V gene. The CDR3 bases are TGTGCCAGCAGTGAAGGAGTGATTGTCGGGACAGGGGACAATCAGCCCCAGCATTTT. Amino acids: CASSEGVIVGTGDNQPQHF.

J is TRBJ1-5 and V is TRBV7-8, with D possibly being TRBD1 (6 bases). The CDR3 has 17 residues. V was trimmed by 5 bases and J by 6 bases, leaving 23 bases between them. CDR1 is SGHVS, CDR2 FQNEAQ, per germline. CDR3 coding DNA: TGTGCCAGCAGCGAAAGAAGATACCAGGGGTCGGGTCAGCCCCAGCATTTT. Its protein product is CASSERRYQGSGQPQHF.

The CDR3 sequence is CASSLADRGSTDTQYF. The CDR3 nucleotides read TGCGCCAGCAGCTTGGCGGACAGGGGGAGCACAGATACGCAGTATTTT. The chain employs TRBV5-1 and TRBJ2-3, with 10 positions matching TRBD1. There are 16 residues in the CDR3. V shed 0 bases, J shed 0 bases, and the junction held 1 base outside the gene matches. Germline CDR1 and CDR2: SGHRS and YFSETQ.

The rearrangement joins TRBV6-1 to TRBJ1-3; 9 bases map to TRBD1. The V gene's germline CDR1 is MNHNS and CDR2 SASEGT. This CDR3 is built from 15 residues. V gave up 5 bases and J gave up 2 bases; unmatched junction bases: 4. This CDR3 is CASSLGQGPGNTIYF. CDR3 coding DNA: TGTGCCAGCAGTTTGGGACAGGGCCCTGGAAACACCATATATTTT.

The gene calls are TRBV7-9 and TRBJ1-4; perhaps TRBD1 as D (5 bases). There are 14 residues in the CDR3. Germline CDR1 is SEHNR and CDR2 is FQNEAQ (reference sequence). Trimming took off 3 bases at V and 7 bases at J, with 12 bases between the two ends. The CDR3 loop is CASSFLRGGEKLFF. CDR3 DNA sequence: TGTGCCAGCAGCTTTTTAAGGGGCGGTGAAAAACTGTTTTTT.

The rearrangement uses TRBV14 and TRBJ2-1; 7 bases agree with TRBD1. V lost 2 bases and J lost 4; bases outside the gene matches: 8. The germline gives CDR1 SGHDN, CDR2 FVKESK. This CDR3 comprises 16 residues. In nucleotides, the CDR3 is TGTGCCAGCAGCCAATTCCGGACAGGAGATTACAATGAGCAGTTCTTC. Translated: CASSQFRTGDYNEQFF.

This chain joins TRBV29-1 and TRBJ1-1; no reliable D call. This CDR3 has 13 amino acids. V shed 3 bases and J shed 1 base, with 9 bases lying between them. Germline CDR1 SQVTM, CDR2 ANQGSEA. CDR3 region: CSVEKLENTEAFF. CDR3 nucleotides: TGCAGCGTTGAGAAGCTTGAGAACACTGAAGCTTTCTTT.

J is TRBJ2-2 and V is TRBV24-1; 7 nucleotides align to TRBD1. From germline, CDR1 is KGHDR and CDR2 SFDVKD. The CDR3 runs 18 residues. V lost 4 bases, J lost 0 bases, and 10 bases stayed unmatched. Written as DNA, the CDR3 is TGTGCCACCAGTGACCAACAAGGACAGGCTACGAACACCGGGGAGCTGTTTTTT. This sequence encodes CATSDQQGQATNTGELFF.

V is TRBV30 and J is TRBJ1-1, with D possibly TRBD1 on 6 matching bases. V was shortened by 0 bases and J by 7 bases, with 12 bases between the two germline ends. Germline lookup yields CDR1 GTSNPN and CDR2 SVGIG (reference sequence). The CDR3 extends over 13 amino acids. The DNA for the CDR3 is TGTGCCTGGAGTGTGGAAGGGACACTTGAAGCTTTCTTT. Its protein product is CAWSVEGTLEAFF.

V usage is TRBV19 and J usage is TRBJ1-6; possibly TRBD1 for D (5 bases). This CDR3 spans 14 amino acids. Germline V gene lookup returns CDR1 LNHDA and CDR2 SQIVND (reference sequence). In DNA form, the CDR3 reads TGTGCAAGCTCTGAGGTAGGGGAGGAATCACCCCTCCACTTT. Amino acid sequence: CASSEVGEESPLHF.

The chain joins TRBV27 to TRBJ2-5; D is possibly TRBD1 or TRBD2 (5 bases each). V was shortened by 6 bases and J by 5 bases, with 19 bases between the two germline ends. The CDR3 loop spans 15 amino acids. Germline CDR1 reads MNHEY; CDR2 reads SMNVEV (reference sequence). CDR3 in amino acids: CASSPMRSGAETQYF. The DNA for the CDR3 is TGTGCCAGCAGCCCGATGCGGTCCGGGGCGGAGACCCAGTACTTC.

The genes are TRBV7-9 and TRBJ2-7; D unresolved. Trimming took off 0 bases at V and 7 bases at J, with 10 bases between the two ends. CDR1 is SEHNR and CDR2 is FQNEAQ in the germline V gene (reference sequence). The CDR3 totals 13 residues. In DNA form, the CDR3 reads TGTGCCAGCAGCTTAGCGACCACTGGTGAGCAGTACTTC. This encodes CASSLATTGEQYF.

This chain connects TRBV7-9 to TRBJ1-1, with D unclear. The ends were cut back, 6 bases at V and 2 bases at J, with 10 bases in the middle. Looked up from germline, CDR1 is SEHNR and CDR2 is FQNEAQ (reference sequence). This CDR3 region has 13 residues. The CDR3 loop is CASRREINTEAFF. CDR3 in DNA: TGTGCCAGCAGAAGGGAAATTAACACTGAAGCTTTCTTT.